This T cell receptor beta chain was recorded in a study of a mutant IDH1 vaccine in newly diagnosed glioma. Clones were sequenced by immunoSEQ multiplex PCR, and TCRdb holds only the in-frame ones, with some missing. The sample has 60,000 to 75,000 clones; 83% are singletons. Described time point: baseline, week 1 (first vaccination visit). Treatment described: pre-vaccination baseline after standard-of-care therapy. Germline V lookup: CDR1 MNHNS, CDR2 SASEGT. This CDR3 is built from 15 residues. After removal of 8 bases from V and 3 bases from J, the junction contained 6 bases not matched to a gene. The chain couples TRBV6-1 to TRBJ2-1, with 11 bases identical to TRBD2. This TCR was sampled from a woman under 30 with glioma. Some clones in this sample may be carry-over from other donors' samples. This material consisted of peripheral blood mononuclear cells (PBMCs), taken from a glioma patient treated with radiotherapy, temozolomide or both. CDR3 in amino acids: CASATSGGVYNEQFF. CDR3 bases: TGTGCCAGCGCTACTAGCGGGGGCGTCTACAATGAGCAGTTCTTC.